A single TCR beta chain is shown here with its context. These data originate in a study of blood T cell repertoires in COVID-19. CDR3 size: 16 residues. V was pared by 4 bases and J by 7 bases, with 13 bases of the junction left unmatched. The germline V gene encodes CDR1 MNHEY and CDR2 SVGEGT. Assay used: immunoSEQ multiplex PCR; TCRdb lists only in-frame clones, some missing. Here the sample spans some 150,000 clones, around four fifths being singletons. The TCR originated in a human donor in a cohort sampled during active COVID-19. What was sequenced was peripheral blood. This chain joins TRBV6-2 or TRBV6-3 and TRBJ2-1; 7 bases line up with TRBD2. The DNA for the CDR3 is TGTGCCAGCAGTTCGGGTTTCGGGAGGCTTGATAATGAGCAGTTCTTC. It yields the protein CASSSGFGRLDNEQFF.